What follows are 22 T cell receptor beta chains derived from one specimen sequenced in a study of blood T cell repertoires in COVID-19. Repertoires were generated with immunoSEQ multiplex PCR, while TCRdb's copy carries only in-frame clones and drops some. The sample contains fewer than 300,000 clones, roughly nine tenths of which appear only once. The sample was peripheral blood. The receptors originated from a woman aged 25 to 39 with COVID-19, enrolled during active disease.

The chain has TRBV7-9 and TRBJ1-4; no clear D gene. CDR1 is SEHNR and CDR2 is FQNEAQ in the germline V gene (reference sequence). This CDR3 spans 16 amino acids. Trimming shortened V by 0 bases and J by 0 bases, and 8 bases separated the two germline ends. The CDR3 spells CASSLAPSATNEKLFF. CDR3 nucleotide sequence: TGTGCCAGCAGCTTAGCGCCCAGCGCAACTAATGAAAAACTGTTTTTT.

V and J are TRBV5-4 and TRBJ2-7, with TRBD1 matching over 8 bases. Losses at the gene ends were 3 bases for V and 5 bases for J; bases not matched to a gene: 7. The CDR3 runs to 14 residues. The germline V gene encodes CDR1 SGHNT and CDR2 YYREEE (reference sequence). The CDR3 protein is CASSSDRVTDEQYF. The DNA for the CDR3 is TGTGCCAGCAGCTCGGACAGGGTAACCGACGAGCAGTACTTC.

This clone came up once. The chain is built from TRBV19 and TRBJ1-5, with 7 bases fitting TRBD1. CDR1 is LNHDA, CDR2 SQIVND, per germline (reference sequence). This CDR3 has 13 amino acids. J lost 2 bases, V lost 9 bases, and 4 bases had no gene match. The CDR3 bases are TGTGCCAGCGCTGGGACAGGCAATCAGCCCCAGCATTTT. This sequence encodes CASAGTGNQPQHF.

The CDR3 nucleotides are TGCAGCGTTTCGGGACAGCTGCTTAAGGAGACCCAGTACTTC. Translating it yields CSVSGQLLKETQYF. The V gene is TRBV29-1, the J gene TRBJ2-5; 7 bases are shared with TRBD1. J was trimmed by 5 bases and V by 5 bases; bases with no gene match: 11. CDR1 SQVTM and CDR2 ANQGSEA come from the germline V gene. CDR3 length: 14 residues.

This chain connects TRBV5-1 to TRBJ2-7; 9 bases agree with TRBD1. With 0 bases clipped from V and 3 bases from J, the junction kept 4 bases outside the gene matches. This CDR3 has 15 residues. Germline V gene lookup returns CDR1 SGHRS and CDR2 YFSETQ. DNA of the CDR3: TGCGCCAGCAGCTTGGCTCCGGGACAGGGCTACGAGCAGTACTTC. Amino acid sequence: CASSLAPGQGYEQYF.

This chain uses TRBV10-3 with TRBJ1-2, with TRBD1 identical over 11 bases. Trimming at V came to 0 bases and at J to 4 bases, leaving 7 bases not matched to a gene. Germline CDR1 and CDR2: ENHRY and SYGVKD. CDR3 length: 17 amino acids. The CDR3 is CAISESGTGGDSYGYTF. The CDR3, as DNA: TGTGCCATCAGTGAGTCAGGGACAGGGGGAGATAGCTATGGCTACACCTTC.

The chain recombines TRBV3-1 (or the pseudogene TRBV3-2) with TRBJ1-4; tentative D call: TRBD1 (6 bases). The V gene lost 1 base and the J gene lost 7 bases, with 13 bases spanning the gap. The CDR3 covers 15 residues. Germline V lookup: CDR1 LGHDT, CDR2 YNNKEL (reference sequence). The chain's CDR3 is CASSQAPGEGEKLFF. In nucleotides, the CDR3 is TGTGCCAGCAGCCAAGCCCCAGGGGAGGGTGAAAAACTGTTTTTT.

This clone showed up just once. This rearrangement joins TRBV5-1 to TRBJ2-1, with 8 bases that match TRBD2. V lost 0 bases, J lost 2 bases, and 13 bases stayed unmatched. The CDR3 extends over 19 amino acids. Per the germline V gene, CDR1 is SGHRS and CDR2 is YFSETQ. CDR3 residues: CASSLAQGSGTLTYNEQFF. CDR3 sequence (DNA): TGCGCCAGCAGCTTGGCCCAGGGTAGCGGGACTCTGACCTACAATGAGCAGTTCTTC.

V is TRBV7-9 and J is TRBJ1-1, with D unclear. Germline V lookup: CDR1 SEHNR, CDR2 FQNEAQ (reference sequence). The CDR3 extends over 15 amino acids. Trimming removed 4 bases at V and 3 bases at J, with 15 bases between. The CDR3, as DNA: TGTGCCAGCAGCTCTCCTATTGATATACACACTGAAGCTTTCTTT. Its protein product is CASSSPIDIHTEAFF.

The chain combines TRBV2 with TRBJ2-1; 9 bases fit TRBD2. The CDR3 totals 15 residues. Germline assignment: CDR1 SNHLY and CDR2 FYNNEI. Trimming took 0 bases from V and 10 from J; bases not matched to a gene: 7. In DNA form, the CDR3 reads TGTGCCAGCAGTGAAGCGCGGGGTCTAGCGGGAGAGCAGTTCTTC. Residues: CASSEARGLAGEQFF.

The V call is TRBV4-2, the J call TRBJ2-5; 8 nucleotides agree with TRBD2. The CDR3 consists of 15 residues. CDR1 is LGHNA, CDR2 YNFKEQ, per germline. Trimming removed 3 bases from V and 1 base from J; junction bases left unmatched: 4. CDR3 in DNA: TGTGCCAGCAGCCATTCGGGGGGGGGCCAAGAGACCCAGTACTTC. This translates into CASSHSGGGQETQYF.

V and J are TRBV5-4 and TRBJ2-2; 7 bases match TRBD2. Germline lookup yields CDR1 SGHNT and CDR2 YYREEE (reference sequence). This CDR3 contains 13 residues. The V and J ends lost 1 base and 7 bases, in that order; junction bases with no gene match: 1. The DNA of the CDR3 is TGTGCCAGCAGCTTGCCGGGGGGCGGGGAGCTGTTTTTT. This gives the protein CASSLPGGGELFF.

V is TRBV4-2 and J is TRBJ2-1; no clear D gene. CDR1 is LGHNA and CDR2 is YNFKEQ in the germline V gene. With 1 base removed from V and 7 bases from J, the gap between germline ends came to 20 bases. The length of the CDR3 is 17 residues. The CDR3 sequence: CASSQGYSTNDINEQFF. CDR3 nucleotide sequence: TGTGCCAGCAGCCAAGGCTACTCCACCAACGATATAAATGAGCAGTTCTTC.

The V and J genes are TRBV2 and TRBJ2-7; 10 positions match TRBD2. The germline V gene encodes CDR1 SNHLY and CDR2 FYNNEI. V trimming: 8 bases; J trimming: 0 bases; junction bases outside the gene matches: 10. The CDR3 length is 16 residues. The CDR3 DNA reads TGTGCCAGCCTTGAGTCTAGCGGGAGTAACTCCTACGAGCAGTACTTC. Its translation is CASLESSGSNSYEQYF.

The gene calls are TRBV29-1 and TRBJ2-7; 9 bases fit TRBD1. V dropped 3 bases and J dropped 6; count of bases not matched to a gene: 12. The CDR3 sequence is 15 residues long. Germline loops: CDR1 SQVTM, CDR2 ANQGSEA. DNA of the CDR3: TGCAGCGTTGATCGTCCCGGGACAGGGAACGGCGAGCAGTACTTC. It yields the protein CSVDRPGTGNGEQYF.

This chain uses TRBV27 with TRBJ2-7; 7 bases line up with TRBD1. Germline lookup yields CDR1 MNHEY and CDR2 SMNVEV (reference sequence). The length of the CDR3 is 14 residues. The ends lost 6 bases at V and 3 bases at J; junction bases unmatched: 8. The CDR3 loop is CASSLDRDYYEQYF. CDR3 nucleotides: TGTGCCAGCAGCCTCGACAGGGATTACTACGAGCAGTACTTC.

The chain combines TRBV19 with TRBJ2-1, with TRBD2 matching over 12 bases. CDR3 length: 19 amino acids. V lost 9 bases to trimming and J lost 7 bases; unmatched junction nucleotides: 22. The germline V gene has CDR1 LNHDA and CDR2 SQIVND (reference sequence). As DNA, the CDR3 is TGTGCCAGCAAAGCCCGTCATGGACTAGCGGGAATTCCTGGGAATGAGCAGTTCTTC. Its translation: CASKARHGLAGIPGNEQFF.

The CDR3 sequence is CASSQLAGVYEQYF. The CDR3, as DNA: TGTGCCAGCAGCCAACTAGCGGGAGTATACGAGCAGTACTTC. The chain carries TRBV3-1 (or the pseudogene TRBV3-2) and TRBJ2-7; 10 bases are a match to TRBD2. CDR3 length: 14 amino acids. Per germline, CDR1 LGHDT and CDR2 YNNKEL (reference sequence). The J segment lost 4 bases and the V segment lost 2 bases, leaving 2 bases of the junction unmatched.

The CDR3 protein is CAWDRTGATDTQYF. CDR3 nucleotides: TGTGCCTGGGATCGGACAGGGGCTACAGATACGCAGTATTTT. This rearrangement joins TRBV30 to TRBJ2-3, with 9 nucleotides matching TRBD1. V shed 5 bases, J shed 3 bases, and the junction held 6 bases outside the gene matches. CDR1 and CDR2 (germline): GTSNPN, SVGIG (reference sequence). This CDR3 is built from 14 residues.

This chain joins TRBV3-1 (or the pseudogene TRBV3-2) and TRBJ1-1; D call uncertain. This CDR3 has 14 residues. The V gene lost 2 bases and the J gene lost 7 bases, with 14 bases spanning the gap. CDR1 and CDR2 from the germline V gene are LGHDT and YNNKEL (reference sequence). Here the CDR3 DNA reads TGTGCCAGCAGCCAAAATCGAGCAGGCCTTGAAGCTTTCTTT. Translating gives CASSQNRAGLEAFF.

The gene calls are TRBV5-8 and TRBJ1-1; 9 bases match TRBD1. The germline V gene encodes CDR1 SGHTS and CDR2 YDEGEE. Trimming cost V 0 bases and J 8 bases; bases outside gene matches: 8. The CDR3 extends over 15 amino acids. CDR3 sequence (DNA): TGTGCCAGCAGCTTGGGACCCGGGACAGGGAACGAAGCTTTCTTT. The encoded protein is CASSLGPGTGNEAFF.

V is TRBV21-1 and J is TRBJ1-1; the table's D gene call, TRBD1, was not cross checked with the DNA. TRBV21-1 constitutes a pseudogene. This CDR3 contains 15 residues. Here the CDR3 reads CASSGRFWGRAEAFF. The CDR3 DNA reads as TGTGCCAGCAGCGGTCGCTTTTGGGGGCGCGCTGAAGCTTTCTTT.